This T cell receptor (beta chain) was documented in a study of T-cell reconstitution after alpha-beta-depleted transplantation in children listed by TCRdb under 2016. Describing the broader study: The study quantitatively tracked T-cell immune reconstitution after TCRalphabeta/CD19-depleted allogeneic hematopoietic cell transplantation in children using TCR repertoire profiling. Study-level results and caveats: In some patients, the high TCRbeta diversity seen at day 60 was put down to recipient T cells and intrathymic progenitors that had survived conditioning. About two months after transplant, the apparently early recovery of alphabetaT-cell counts reportedly depended on just several hundred clones that had expanded rapidly and came from non-depleted graft cells. The frequencies of hyperexpanded clones fell over the following months, and after one year, T-cell counts and TCRbeta diversity were mostly attributed to newly produced T cells.

Sequences SGHVS (CDR1) and FNYEAQ (CDR2) are obtained from the germline V gene. From the cysteine up to the phenylalanine, the CDR3 has a length of 16 residues. Kept here is only the CDR3 DNA, which spans 48 bases and is read in frame from base 1. The V and J ends are trimmed by 3 bases and 2 bases, leaving 16 bases between them. What this sample's treatment or condition label stands for: allogeneic hematopoietic cell transplantation with graft depleted of TCRalphabeta T cells and CD19 B cells. The children who served as transplant recipients had been given grafts of TCRalphabeta/CD19-depleted allogeneic hematopoietic cells. This clonotype was counted at least ten times. Its cognate antigen has yet to be identified. Base qualities were left out, and no much larger clone turns up one base away. Receptor libraries were prepared by PCR. Sequencing was performed on an Illumina HiSeq 2500. Molecular barcoding was employed in the preparation of TCR libraries, with unique molecular identifiers being used to normalize TCRbeta repertoire quantification. TCRdb trimmed public reads at Q25 via fastp, called clones via MiXCR and kept in-frame beta chains. All rows with the same CDR3 protein become a single entry with the most common DNA and genes. The sample table records hundreds of thousands of distinct CDR3 sequences; about 9.4% of these occur just once. The ten largest clones add up to approximately 7.6% of the sample.

The chain employs TRBV7-6 and TRBJ2-5; the best D guess is TRBD1, with 6 bases matching. This receptor was obtained from a boy in the first two years of life with acute myeloid leukemia, due to receive a stem cell transplant. Here the sequenced sample was PBMCs, taken before TCRalphabeta/CD19-depleted stem cell transplant. For the CDR3, the sequence is CASSFPEPQGQETQYF. The DNA is as follows: TGTGCCAGCAGCTTTCCGGAACCACAGGGTCAAGAGACCCAGTACTTC. The reference TRBV7-6 and TRBJ2-5 proteins fill in what lies around the CDR3, so the full variable domain reads GAGVSQSPRYKVTKRGQDVALRCDPISGHVSLYWYRQALGQGPEFLTYFNYEAQQDKSGLPNDRFSAERPEGSISTLTIQRTEQRDSAMYRCASSFPEPQGQETQYFGPGTRLLVL.